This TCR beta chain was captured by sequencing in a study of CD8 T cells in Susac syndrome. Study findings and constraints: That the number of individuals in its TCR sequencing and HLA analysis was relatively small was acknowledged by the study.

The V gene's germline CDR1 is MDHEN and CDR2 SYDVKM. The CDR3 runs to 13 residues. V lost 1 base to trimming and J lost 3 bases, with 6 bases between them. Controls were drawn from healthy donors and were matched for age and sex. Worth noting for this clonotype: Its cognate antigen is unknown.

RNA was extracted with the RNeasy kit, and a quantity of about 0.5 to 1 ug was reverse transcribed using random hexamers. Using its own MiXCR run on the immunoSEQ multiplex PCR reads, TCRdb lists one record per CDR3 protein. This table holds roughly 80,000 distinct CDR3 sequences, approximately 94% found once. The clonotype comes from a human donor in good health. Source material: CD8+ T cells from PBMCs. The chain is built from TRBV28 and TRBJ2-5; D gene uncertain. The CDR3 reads CASSLFGEETQYF. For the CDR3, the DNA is TGTGCCAGCAGTTTATTCGGTGAAGAGACCCAGTACTTC.